Presented here are 25 T cell receptor beta chains from one specimen sequenced in a study of blood T cell repertoires in COVID-19. Clones were sequenced by immunoSEQ multiplex PCR, and TCRdb holds only the in-frame ones, with some missing. Here the sample spans fewer than 300,000 clones, about four fifths being singletons. Input material: peripheral blood. These receptors were taken from a woman aged 45-59 years who had recovered from COVID-19.

The J gene is TRBJ2-5, the V gene TRBV2, with D unclear. The ends were cut back, 4 bases at V and 7 bases at J, with 13 bases in the middle. CDR3 length: 13 amino acids. The V gene's germline CDR1 is SNHLY and CDR2 FYNNEI. CDR3 bases: TGTGCCAGCAGTGCCAGGTCTTTAGGGACCCAGTACTTC. This translates into CASSARSLGTQYF.

V is TRBV11-2 and J is TRBJ2-5; the match to TRBD1 covers 8 bases. The CDR3 is 16 residues long. The germline gives CDR1 SGHAT, CDR2 FQNNGV. V shed 5 bases, J shed 1 base, and the junction held 9 bases outside the gene matches. As DNA, the CDR3 is TGTGCCAGCAGCCGAACAGGGGGGACGACCCAAGAGACCCAGTACTTC. It yields the protein CASSRTGGTTQETQYF.

The J gene is TRBJ1-5, the V gene TRBV28; TRBD1 is a possible D gene (5 bases). The CDR3 runs to 12 residues. From germline, CDR1 is MDHEN and CDR2 SYDVKM. V gave up 7 bases and J gave up 9 bases, with 13 bases separating them. CDR3 bases: TGTGCCAGCACAGGGTCCAATGGGCCCCAGCATTTT. Translated: CASTGSNGPQHF.

The CDR3 DNA sequence: TGTGCCAGTAGTACTAGCGGTAGCACAGATACGCAGTATTTT. Translation: CASSTSGSTDTQYF. The V call is TRBV19, the J call TRBJ2-3; 7 bases line up with TRBD2. The length of the CDR3 is 14 residues. V shed 4 bases, J shed 0 bases, and the junction held 1 base outside the gene matches. Germline V gene data show CDR1 as LNHDA and CDR2 as SQIVND (reference sequence).

This sequence joins TRBV5-1 and TRBJ2-2; the D is unclear. Germline V gene lookup returns CDR1 SGHRS and CDR2 YFSETQ. The V end was cut by 5 bases, the J end by 6 bases, with 11 bases between. This CDR3 has 13 amino acids. The DNA for the CDR3 is TGCGCCAGCAGTCTGACGAGCGCCGGGGAGCTGTTTTTT. This translates into CASSLTSAGELFF.

The rearrangement uses TRBV19 and TRBJ2-7; D may be TRBD2 (6 bases). From germline, CDR1 is LNHDA and CDR2 SQIVND (reference sequence). V was clipped by 5 bases and J by 2 bases, with 16 bases between them. The CDR3 is 15 residues long. CDR3 DNA: TGTGCCAGTAGTCCCGGGGACTGGGGACCCTACGAGCAGTACTTC. Amino acid sequence: CASSPGDWGPYEQYF.

Written as DNA, the CDR3 is TGTGCCAGCAGTTACGACAGCTCTAACTATGGCTACACCTTC. Protein: CASSYDSSNYGYTF. V is TRBV6-6 and J is TRBJ1-2; a weak D match, TRBD1 (5 bases). The CDR3 is 14 amino acids. The V and J ends lost 2 bases and 0 bases respectively, with 7 bases between them. Germline CDR1 MNHNY, CDR2 SVGAGI (reference sequence).

The sample holds a few counts of this clone. The V and J genes are TRBV7-9 and TRBJ1-1; 9 nucleotides line up with TRBD1. After removal of 5 bases from V and 9 bases from J, the junction contained 4 bases not matched to a gene. CDR3 length: 12 residues. CDR1 is SEHNR and CDR2 is FQNEAQ in the germline V gene (reference sequence). In nucleotides, the CDR3 is TGTGCCAGCAGCACCGGGACAGGGCAAGCTTTCTTT. Its protein is CASSTGTGQAFF.

The rearrangement links TRBV6-2 or TRBV6-3 to TRBJ2-7; 9 bases are shared with TRBD2. CDR1 MNHEY and CDR2 SVGEGT come from the germline V gene. V lost 1 base, J lost 3 bases, and 7 bases stayed unmatched. The CDR3 has 16 amino acids. The CDR3 spells CASSYLPTSGGYEQYF. The CDR3 region has the DNA TGTGCCAGCAGTTACTTGCCGACTAGCGGAGGCTACGAGCAGTACTTC.

This clone was counted a few times. The chain employs TRBV28 and TRBJ2-3; D is perhaps TRBD1 (6 bases). Germline CDR1 MDHEN, CDR2 SYDVKM. This CDR3 has 14 residues. The V end lost 3 bases, the J end lost 3 bases, and 10 bases lay between the germline ends. The CDR3 loop reads CASSFIQGTDTQYF. CDR3 DNA sequence: TGTGCCAGCAGTTTTATCCAGGGGACAGATACGCAGTATTTT.

This chain uses TRBV19 with TRBJ2-7; D not resolved. This CDR3 is built from 16 residues. In germline, CDR1 is LNHDA, CDR2 SQIVND (reference sequence). Trimming took 6 bases from V and 4 from J, leaving 22 bases between them. The DNA of the CDR3 is TGTGCCAGTAGCACCCCCGCCTTTTCCACTTCTTACGAGCAGTACTTC. Protein sequence: CASSTPAFSTSYEQYF. Using reference TRBV19 and TRBJ2-7 for the parts outside the CDR3, the full variable domain is DGGITQSPKYLFRKEGQNVTLSCEQNLNHDAMYWYRQDPGQGLRLIYYSQIVNDFQKGDIAEGYSVSREKKESFPLTVTSAQKNPTAFYLCASSTPAFSTSYEQYFGPGTRLTVT.

This clone was recorded once. The chain combines TRBV9 with TRBJ2-1; a possible D gene is TRBD2 (6 bases). The V end lost 2 bases, the J end lost 0 bases, and 6 bases lay between the germline ends. This CDR3 is built from 14 residues. The germline V gene has CDR1 SGDLS and CDR2 YYNGEE. CDR3 in amino acids: CASSVGGSYNEQFF. The CDR3, as DNA: TGTGCCAGCAGCGTGGGGGGCTCCTACAATGAGCAGTTCTTC.

The chain is built from TRBV5-1 and TRBJ1-2; 8 bases are shared with TRBD1. The CDR3 sequence is 19 residues long. Germline V gene data show CDR1 as SGHRS and CDR2 as YFSETQ. V lost 3 bases to trimming and J lost 0 bases; unmatched junction nucleotides: 16. The CDR3 spells CASSYRAQGVPGANYGYTF. The CDR3 region has the DNA TGCGCCAGCAGCTATCGGGCACAGGGGGTTCCCGGAGCTAACTATGGCTACACCTTC.

The CDR3 loop is CASSLEGTSGRGTQYF. In nucleotides, the CDR3 is TGTGCCAGCAGCCTGGAAGGGACTAGCGGGAGAGGTACGCAGTATTTT. V usage is TRBV7-6 and J usage is TRBJ2-3; 14 bases match TRBD2. V was clipped by 5 bases and J by 8 bases; unmatched bases: 9. Germline V lookup: CDR1 SGHVS, CDR2 FNYEAQ. The CDR3 is 16 residues long.

The chain uses TRBV7-9 and TRBJ1-1; TRBD1 might be the D (5 bases). V was trimmed by 5 bases and J by 3 bases, leaving 13 bases between them. The CDR3 consists of 14 residues. Per the germline V gene, CDR1 is SEHNR and CDR2 is FQNEAQ (reference sequence). The CDR3 sequence is CASSPSQGDTEAFF. CDR3 nucleotide sequence: TGTGCCAGCAGCCCCTCTCAGGGTGACACTGAAGCTTTCTTT.

The chain carries TRBV12-3 or TRBV12-4 and TRBJ2-1, with no clear D. Trimming left V 6 bases short and J 5 bases short, with 11 bases between. The CDR3 spans 13 residues. The CDR3 DNA reads as TGTGCCAGCAGGGTTAGTAGCCACAATGAGCAGTTCTTC. It is translated as CASRVSSHNEQFF.

The chain recombines TRBV18 with TRBJ2-7, with 9 positions matching TRBD2. This CDR3 comprises 14 residues. Germline V gene sequence: CDR1 KGHSH, CDR2 LQKENI. J lost 0 bases, V lost 4 bases, and 1 base had no gene match. Written as DNA, the CDR3 is TGTGCCAGCTCACTGGGACTAGCCTCCTACGAGCAGTACTTC. Amino acids: CASSLGLASYEQYF. The complete variable domain, with remaining parts taken from reference TRBV18 and TRBJ2-7, reads NAGVMQNPRHLVRRRGQEARLRCSPMKGHSHVYWYRQLPEEGLKFMVYLQKENIIDESGMPKERFSAEFPKEGPSILRIQQVVRGDSAAYFCASSLGLASYEQYFGPGTRLTVT.

The V and J genes are TRBV28 and TRBJ2-2; D perhaps matches TRBD2 (6 bases). V lost 3 bases and J lost 6, with 14 bases in between. CDR1 and CDR2 from the germline V gene are MDHEN and SYDVKM. The CDR3 consists of 15 residues. The CDR3 nucleotides are TGTGCCAGCAGTTTCGGGGGAGGAGTCGCCGGGGAGCTGTTTTTT. Its translation is CASSFGGGVAGELFF.

The chain combines TRBV4-3 with TRBJ2-3, with D possibly TRBD1 on 6 matching bases. The CDR3 runs to 20 residues. Germline-derived CDR1 and CDR2 are LGHNA and YSLEER. With 1 base removed from V and 0 bases from J, the gap between germline ends came to 23 bases. CDR3 DNA: TGCGCCAGCAGCCAAGCGTTATTGGGGGCCGCAAGATCTAGCACAGATACGCAGTATTTT. Translation gives CASSQALLGAARSSTDTQYF.

This chain links TRBV19 with TRBJ1-5, with TRBD1 identical over 8 bases. Per germline, CDR1 LNHDA and CDR2 SQIVND (reference sequence). The CDR3 runs to 15 residues. The ends lost 2 bases at V and 6 bases at J; junction bases unmatched: 6. The CDR3 sequence: CASSIQGAWAQPQHF. In DNA, the CDR3 is TGTGCCAGTAGTATACAGGGGGCGTGGGCTCAGCCCCAGCATTTT. The whole variable domain, filled in from reference TRBV19 and TRBJ1-5, reads DGGITQSPKYLFRKEGQNVTLSCEQNLNHDAMYWYRQDPGQGLRLIYYSQIVNDFQKGDIAEGYSVSREKKESFPLTVTSAQKNPTAFYLCASSIQGAWAQPQHFGDGTRLSIL.

V is TRBV6-5 and J is TRBJ1-2; 9 bases map to TRBD1. The CDR3 spans 15 residues. Germline CDR1 is MNHEY and CDR2 is SVGAGI. Trimming at V came to 5 bases and at J to 4 bases, leaving 8 bases not matched to a gene. CDR3 sequence (DNA): TGTGCCAGCAGTCTCGGGACAGGGTCACTCTATGGCTACACCTTC. Protein sequence: CASSLGTGSLYGYTF.

The CDR3 nucleotides read TGTGCCAGTAGTAAGGACAGGGGAATCGCCTACGAGCAGTACTTC. Its protein product is CASSKDRGIAYEQYF. The rearrangement uses TRBV19 and TRBJ2-7, with 9 positions matching TRBD1. The CDR3 extends over 15 amino acids. V was clipped by 4 bases and J by 2 bases; unmatched bases: 6. CDR1 and CDR2 (germline): LNHDA, SQIVND (reference sequence). The whole variable domain, filled in from reference TRBV19 and TRBJ2-7, reads DGGITQSPKYLFRKEGQNVTLSCEQNLNHDAMYWYRQDPGQGLRLIYYSQIVNDFQKGDIAEGYSVSREKKESFPLTVTSAQKNPTAFYLCASSKDRGIAYEQYFGPGTRLTVT.

This clone was detected only once. The chain carries TRBV27 and TRBJ2-5, with 8 bases fitting TRBD2. V dropped 3 bases and J dropped 5; count of bases not matched to a gene: 17. The CDR3 consists of 18 residues. Germline CDR1 reads MNHEY; CDR2 reads SMNVEV (reference sequence). The CDR3: CASSFKGYSSGILETQYF. CDR3 DNA sequence: TGTGCCAGCAGTTTTAAGGGATACAGTAGCGGGATCTTGGAGACCCAGTACTTC.

The rearrangement joins TRBV27 to TRBJ1-1, with 9 positions matching TRBD1. The CDR3 loop spans 13 amino acids. The germline CDR1 and CDR2 sequences are MNHEY and SMNVEV (reference sequence). Germline trimming cut 8 bases from V and 2 bases from J; bases unmatched to any gene: 3. The CDR3 DNA reads TGTGCCAGCTTGGACAGGGGTAACACTGAAGCTTTCTTT. It encodes CASLDRGNTEAFF.

The V call is TRBV29-1, the J call TRBJ2-1, with 12 positions matching TRBD2. Germline values: CDR1 SQVTM, CDR2 ANQGSEA. Trimming removed 4 bases from V and 14 bases from J; junction bases left unmatched: 18. This CDR3 region has 16 residues. CDR3 bases: TGCAGCGTTGGGACATCCGGCCTAGCGGGAGGGACGGGGGAGTTCTTC. Encoded protein: CSVGTSGLAGGTGEFF.